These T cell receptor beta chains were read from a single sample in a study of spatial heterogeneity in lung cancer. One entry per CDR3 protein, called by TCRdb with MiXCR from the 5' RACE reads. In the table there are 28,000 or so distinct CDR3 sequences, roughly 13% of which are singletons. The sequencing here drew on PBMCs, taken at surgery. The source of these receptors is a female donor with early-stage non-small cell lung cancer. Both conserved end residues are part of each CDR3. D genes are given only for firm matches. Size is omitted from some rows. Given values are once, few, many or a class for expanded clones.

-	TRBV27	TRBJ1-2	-	CASSRGADATYGYTF	TGTGCCAGCAGTAGAGGGGCAGATGCAACCTATGGCTACACCTTC
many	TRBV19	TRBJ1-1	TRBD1	CASSRTGAGTEAFF	TGTGCCAGTAGTAGGACAGGGGCGGGAACTGAAGCTTTCTTT
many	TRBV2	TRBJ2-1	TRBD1	CASRLQGQGGPEQFF	TGTGCCAGCAGACTGCAGGGACAGGGGGGACCTGAGCAGTTCTTC
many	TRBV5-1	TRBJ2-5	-	CASSAGLRETQYF	TGCGCCAGCAGCGCGGGACTTAGAGAGACCCAGTACTTC
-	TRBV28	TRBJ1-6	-	CASREDQDYNSPLHF	TGTGCCAGCCGTGAGGACCAGGACTATAATTCACCCCTCCACTTT
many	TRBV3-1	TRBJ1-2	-	CASSHLRRDHYGYTF	TGTGCCAGCAGCCACCTCAGAAGGGACCACTATGGCTACACCTTC
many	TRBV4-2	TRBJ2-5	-	CASSPLWAAQETQYF	TGTGCCAGCAGCCCACTCTGGGCGGCCCAAGAGACCCAGTACTTC
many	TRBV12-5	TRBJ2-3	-	CASGFTDTQYF	TGTGCTAGTGGTTTCACAGATACGCAGTATTTT
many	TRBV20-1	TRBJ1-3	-	CSARDRARAGFGNTIYF	TGCAGTGCTAGAGATCGTGCTCGGGCAGGCTTCGGAAACACCATATATTTT
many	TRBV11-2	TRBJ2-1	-	CASSLHNYEEQFF	TGTGCCAGCAGCTTACACAACTACGAAGAGCAGTTCTTC
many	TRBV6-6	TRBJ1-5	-	CASSSQPQHF	TGTGCCAGCAGTTCTCAGCCCCAGCATTTT
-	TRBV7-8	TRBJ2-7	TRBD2	CASSPQPITSGSYEQYF	TGTGCCAGCAGCCCCCAGCCCATAACTAGCGGCTCCTACGAGCAGTACTTC
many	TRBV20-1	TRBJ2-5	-	CSASDLETQYF	TGCAGTGCTAGTGATTTAGAGACCCAGTACTTC
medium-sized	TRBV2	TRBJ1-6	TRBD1	CASSAGTGRSPLHF	TGTGCCAGCAGCGCCGGGACAGGGCGTTCACCCCTCCACTTT
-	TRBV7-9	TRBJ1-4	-	CASSSPLARFNEKLFF	TGTGCCAGCAGCTCCCCGCTAGCCCGCTTCAATGAAAAACTGTTTTTT
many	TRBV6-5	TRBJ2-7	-	CASTNDIATPNEQYF	TGTGCCAGCACCAACGACATTGCAACTCCTAACGAGCAGTACTTC
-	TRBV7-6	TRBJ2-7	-	CASVLEQYF	TGTGCCAGCGTCCTCGAGCAGTACTTC
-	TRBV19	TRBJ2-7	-	CASSIVFGTYEQYF	TGTGCCAGTAGTATCGTATTCGGCACCTACGAGCAGTACTTC
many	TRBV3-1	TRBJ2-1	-	CASSQAAEQFF	TGTGCCAGCAGCCAGGCCGCGGAGCAGTTCTTC
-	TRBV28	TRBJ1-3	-	CASRGFGADSGNTIYF	TGTGCCAGCAGGGGGTTTGGGGCCGACTCTGGAAACACCATATATTTT
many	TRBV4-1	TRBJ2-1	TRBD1	CASSRDRVFNEQFF	TGCGCCAGCAGCCGGGACAGGGTGTTCAATGAGCAGTTCTTC
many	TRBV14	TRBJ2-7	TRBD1	CASSTRQGGSYEQYF	TGTGCCAGCAGCACCCGACAGGGGGGTAGCTACGAGCAGTACTTC
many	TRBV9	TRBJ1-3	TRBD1	CASSGGDRAGNTIYF	TGTGCCAGCAGCGGGGGAGACAGGGCTGGAAACACCATATATTTT
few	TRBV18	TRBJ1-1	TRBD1	CASSPPLGQGIRNTEAFF	TGTGCCAGCTCACCCCCCCTGGGACAGGGGATTCGGAACACTGAAGCTTTCTTT
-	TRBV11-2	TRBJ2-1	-	CASSLEGGARYNEQFF	TGTGCCAGCAGCTTAGAGGGGGGCGCAAGGTACAATGAGCAGTTCTTC
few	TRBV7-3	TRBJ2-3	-	CASSLRSLLTDTQYF	TGTGCCAGCAGCTTACGTTCCTTACTAACAGATACGCAGTATTTT
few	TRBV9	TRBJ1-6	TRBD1	CASSVDIGGQGDNSPLHF	TGTGCCAGCAGCGTAGATATAGGGGGACAGGGCGATAATTCACCCCTCCACTTT
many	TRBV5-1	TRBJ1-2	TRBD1	CASSQGTVPENYGYTF	TGCGCCAGCAGCCAGGGGACAGTCCCCGAGAACTATGGCTACACCTTC
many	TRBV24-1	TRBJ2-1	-	CATSDSGVVGWDNEQFF	TGTGCCACCAGTGATTCGGGGGTCGTCGGTTGGGACAATGAGCAGTTCTTC
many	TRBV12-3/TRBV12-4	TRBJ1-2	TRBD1	CASSPTPDRANYGYTF	TGTGCCAGCAGCCCCACGCCGGACAGGGCTAACTATGGCTACACCTTC
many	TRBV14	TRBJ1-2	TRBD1	CASSPQGYGYTF	TGTGCCAGCAGCCCACAGGGGTATGGCTACACCTTC
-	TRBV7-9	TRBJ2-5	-	CASSLTDWQETQYF	TGTGCCAGCAGCTTGACGGACTGGCAAGAGACCCAGTACTTC
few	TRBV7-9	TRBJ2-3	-	CASSSLTGTDTQYF	TGTGCCAGCAGCTCCCTTACGGGGACAGATACGCAGTATTTT
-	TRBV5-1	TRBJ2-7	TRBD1	CASSLGPGQTYEQCF	TGCGCCAGCAGCTTGGGACCGGGACAGACCTACGAGCAGTGCTTC
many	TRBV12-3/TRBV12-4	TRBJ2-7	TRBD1	CASSRTGIHEQYF	TGTGCCAGCAGTCGGACAGGGATCCACGAGCAGTACTTC
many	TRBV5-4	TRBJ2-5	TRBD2	CASSFYGGARETQYF	TGTGCCAGCAGCTTTTACGGGGGGGCGCGAGAGACCCAGTACTTC
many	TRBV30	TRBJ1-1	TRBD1	CAWSGTGAIGGAFF	TGTGCCTGGAGTGGGACAGGAGCCATAGGAGGAGCTTTCTTT
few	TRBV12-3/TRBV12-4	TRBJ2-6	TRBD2	CASTRPVLAGPGANVLTF	TGTGCCAGCACCCGACCGGTACTAGCGGGGCCGGGGGCCAACGTCCTGACTTTC
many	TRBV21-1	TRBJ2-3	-	CASSIPRGAKRESTDTQYF	TGTGCCAGCAGCATCCCCCGGGGGGCAAAGCGGGAGAGCACAGATACGCAGTATTTT
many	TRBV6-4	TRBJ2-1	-	CASSDGMRSYNEQFF	TGTGCCAGCAGTGACGGAATGCGGTCCTACAATGAGCAGTTCTTC
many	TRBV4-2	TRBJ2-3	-	CASSQWRADTDTQYF	TGTGCCAGCAGCCAATGGAGAGCAGACACAGATACGCAGTATTTT
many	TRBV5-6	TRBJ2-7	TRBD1	CASSVTWDRGTYEQYF	TGTGCCAGCAGCGTGACTTGGGACAGGGGGACCTACGAGCAGTACTTC
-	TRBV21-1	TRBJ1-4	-	CASSPKGTAQGNNEKLFF	TGTGCCAGCAGCCCTAAGGGGACCGCTCAAGGAAATAATGAAAAACTGTTTTTT
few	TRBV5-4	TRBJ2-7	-	CASSPGTTAREYF	TGTGCCAGCAGCCCCGGGACAACTGCACGAGAGTACTTC
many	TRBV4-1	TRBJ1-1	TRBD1	CASSQYDRGRDEAFF	TGCGCCAGCAGCCAATATGACAGGGGGCGTGATGAAGCTTTCTTT
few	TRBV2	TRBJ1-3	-	CASRRLTTSGNTIYF	TGTGCCAGCAGGCGACTTACGACCTCTGGAAACACCATATATTTT
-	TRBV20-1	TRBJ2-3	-	CSASSDTQYF	TGCAGTGCTAGTTCAGATACGCAGTATTTT
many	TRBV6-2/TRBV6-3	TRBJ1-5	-	CASSLWGINQPQHF	TGTGCCAGCAGTTTATGGGGGATCAATCAGCCCCAGCATTTT
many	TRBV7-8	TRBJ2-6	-	CASSLMISGANVLTF	TGTGCCAGCAGCTTAATGATCTCTGGGGCCAACGTCCTGACTTTC
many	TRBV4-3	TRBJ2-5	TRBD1	CASSHGRPGQGSGETQYF	TGCGCCAGCAGCCACGGGAGACCGGGACAGGGGTCGGGAGAGACCCAGTACTTC
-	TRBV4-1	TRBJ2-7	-	CASSQEILYEQYF	TGCGCCAGCAGCCAAGAGATTCTGTACGAGCAGTACTTC
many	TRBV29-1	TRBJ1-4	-	CSVVGQNEKLFF	TGCAGCGTTGTAGGACAGAATGAAAAACTGTTTTTT
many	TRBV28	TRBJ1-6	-	CASSLLGSSSPLHF	TGTGCCAGCAGTTTACTAGGATCGAGCTCACCCCTCCACTTT
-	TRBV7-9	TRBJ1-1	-	CASSETAMNTEAFF	TGTGCCAGCAGCGAAACCGCGATGAACACTGAAGCTTTCTTT